These 2 T cell receptor beta chains share one sample of origin, sequenced in a study of blood T cell repertoires in COVID-19. TCRdb's copy holds only in-frame clones and misses some; the assay was immunoSEQ multiplex PCR. This sample has around 300,000 clones; nearly 90% occur once, and the top ten carry around 1.9%. Sequencing was performed on PBMCs or T cells enriched from blood (not recorded which). These TCRs come from a woman aged 55-70 years who had recovered from COVID-19.

This clone showed up just a few times. The chain uses TRBV7-9 and TRBJ2-7; a possible D gene is TRBD1 (6 bases). Trimming pared 5 bases from V and 3 bases from J, leaving 14 bases between. Germline CDR1 reads SEHNR; CDR2 reads FQNEAQ (reference sequence). This CDR3 is built from 14 residues. The CDR3 nucleotides read TGTGCCAGCAGCACCAGGACAGATTTCTACGAGCAGTACTTC. This codes for CASSTRTDFYEQYF.

This clone was found once. V and J are TRBV18 and TRBJ2-7; 10 positions match TRBD2. The CDR3 has 15 residues. The trim removed 3 bases at V and 3 bases at J, leaving 5 bases unmatched. The germline gives CDR1 KGHSH, CDR2 LQKENI. The CDR3 DNA follows: TGTGCCAGCTCACCCAGCCTAGCGGGAGACTACGAGCAGTACTTC. Protein sequence: CASSPSLAGDYEQYF.